This T cell receptor beta chain was observed in a study of siplizumab effects on memory and regulatory T cells. Assay: immunoSEQ multiplex PCR; the TCRdb copy retains only in-frame clones and omits some. Here the sample spans about 100,000 clones, around 90% being singletons. This clone was recorded a few times. Its specificity is unknown. General study findings and limits: Memory cells that were CD4+ and unstimulated gave rise to alloreactive sequences, which siplizumab significantly reduced. Researchers did not confirm the suppressive function of proliferating Tregs from siplizumab cultures. Mean Treg-derived proportions of mappable alloreactive CD4+ clones were roughly 69% for siplizumab and roughly 27% for controls.

With 3 bases clipped from V and 6 bases from J, the junction kept 7 bases outside the gene matches. Per germline, CDR1 SGHKS and CDR2 YYEKEE (reference sequence). CDR3 length: 15 residues. J is TRBJ2-1 and V is TRBV5-5; 9 bases fit TRBD1. The TCR comes from a human donor in good health. Sequencing used CD4+ T cells sorted from blood. CDR3: CASSSGQGLVNEQFF. CDR3 coding DNA: TGTGCCAGCAGCTCCGGACAGGGGCTGGTCAATGAGCAGTTCTTC.